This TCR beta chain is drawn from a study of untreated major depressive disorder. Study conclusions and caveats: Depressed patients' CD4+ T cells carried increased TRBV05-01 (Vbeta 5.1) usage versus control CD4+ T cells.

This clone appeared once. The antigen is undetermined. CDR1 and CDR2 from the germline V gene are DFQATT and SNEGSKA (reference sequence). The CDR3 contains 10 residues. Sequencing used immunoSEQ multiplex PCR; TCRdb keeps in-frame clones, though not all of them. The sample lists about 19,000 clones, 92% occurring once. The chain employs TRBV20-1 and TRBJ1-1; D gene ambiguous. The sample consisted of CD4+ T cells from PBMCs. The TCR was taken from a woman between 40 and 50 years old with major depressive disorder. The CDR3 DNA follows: TGCGTGCTGGCCAACACTGAAGCTTTCTTT. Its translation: CVLANTEAFF.